This record concerns one TCR beta chain sequence. This specimen comes from a study of blood T cell repertoires in COVID-19. Study background: Samples of COVID-19 (acute and convalescent) were obtained from the United States, Italy and Spain. Sources were T cells, B-cell-depleted T cells, or PBMCs; the material itself was cDNA or gDNA.

How the authors handled the data: The assay estimated nucleated cells by amplifying reference gene primers. The assay was immunoSEQ multiplex PCR, and TCRdb's table has in-frame clones only and misses some. That table furnishes V, J and clone size, whereas the DNA furnished D and trimming. The profile shows some 58,000 clones, over 70% of them singletons. Germline trimming cut 8 bases from V and 3 bases from J; bases unmatched to any gene: 6. Germline V gene data show CDR1 as WSHSY and CDR2 as SAAADI. The CDR3 is 14 residues long. The sequencing sample was made of peripheral blood. V gene TRBV10-2 combines with J gene TRBJ2-2, with 7 bases identical to TRBD2. The clonotype originates from a human donor in a cohort sampled during active COVID-19. The CDR3 spells CASSPSGDTGELFF. The CDR3 DNA is TGCGCCAGCTCCCCAAGCGGGGACACCGGGGAGCTGTTTTTT.